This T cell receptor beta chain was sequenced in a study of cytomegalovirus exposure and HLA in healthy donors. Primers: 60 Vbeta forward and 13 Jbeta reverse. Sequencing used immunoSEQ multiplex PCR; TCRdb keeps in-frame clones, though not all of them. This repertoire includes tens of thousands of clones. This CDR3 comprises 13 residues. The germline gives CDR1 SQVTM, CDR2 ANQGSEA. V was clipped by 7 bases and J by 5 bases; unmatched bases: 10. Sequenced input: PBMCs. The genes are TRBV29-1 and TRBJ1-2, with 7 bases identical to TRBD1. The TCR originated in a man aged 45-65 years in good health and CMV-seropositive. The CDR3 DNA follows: TGCAGCGCCAGGGACAGAGGCTCTTATGGCTACACCTTC. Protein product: CSARDRGSYGYTF.